This TCR beta chain was recovered during a study of blood T cells in healthy people across ages. Across the whole study: Every two T cells gave about one barcoded beta molecule via template switching.

There are a few counts of this clonotype. Compared with germline, one end of the junction differs, possibly owing to a read error. Alongside a J-beta primer mix, a sample-barcoded 5' primer served in a second PCR lasting roughly 6 to 12 cycles. Each cDNA was tagged by a template-switch adaptor containing 12 random nucleotides. TCRdb passed the 5' RACE reads through MiXCR, listing each CDR3 protein once. The repertoire consists of over 500,000 distinct CDR3 sequences, with about 25% occurring once and the leading ten covering over 3.5%. The data also belong to a second study, concerning T cells of mothers and their children. From that report: Related mother-child pairs shared slightly more overlap than unrelated pairs, but the difference was non-significant.

This receptor was obtained from a boy between 2 and 15 years old in good health. Sequencing was performed on blood.

The DNA for the CDR3 is TGTGCCACCTGGACAGGGTTGCAAGAGACCCAGCACTTC. Protein: CATWTGLQETQHF. The chain uses TRBV10-3 and TRBJ2-5; 8 nucleotides agree with TRBD1. CDR1 ENHRY and CDR2 SYGVKD come from the germline V gene. This CDR3 comprises 13 residues.